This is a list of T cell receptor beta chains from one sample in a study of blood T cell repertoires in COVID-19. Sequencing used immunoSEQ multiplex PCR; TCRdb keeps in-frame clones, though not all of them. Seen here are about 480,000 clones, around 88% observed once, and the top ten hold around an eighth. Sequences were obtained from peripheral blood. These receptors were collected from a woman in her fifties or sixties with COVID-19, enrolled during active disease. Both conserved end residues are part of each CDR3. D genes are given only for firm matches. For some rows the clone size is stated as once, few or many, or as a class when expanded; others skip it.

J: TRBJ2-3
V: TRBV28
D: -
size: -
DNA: TGTGCCAGCAGTCGTGGGTCCCTAGGAGATACGCAGTATTTT
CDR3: CASSRGSLGDTQYF

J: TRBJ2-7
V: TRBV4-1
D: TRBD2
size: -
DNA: TGCGCCAGCAGCCAAGATACCCTAGCGGGGCTCTACGAGCAGTACTTC
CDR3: CASSQDTLAGLYEQYF

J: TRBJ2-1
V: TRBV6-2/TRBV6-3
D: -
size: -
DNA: TGTGCCAGCAGTCCCATGAATGAGCAGTTCTTC
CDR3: CASSPMNEQFF

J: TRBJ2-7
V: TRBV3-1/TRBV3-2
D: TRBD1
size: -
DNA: TGTGCCAGCAGCTCCTCCCCATACTTTGACAGGGCCTTCTCCTACGAGCAGTACTTC
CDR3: CASSSSPYFDRAFSYEQYF

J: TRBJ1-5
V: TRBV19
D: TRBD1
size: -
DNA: TGTGCCAGTAGGAGGGGGCCGGTGAATCAGCCCCAGCATTTT
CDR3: CASRRGPVNQPQHF

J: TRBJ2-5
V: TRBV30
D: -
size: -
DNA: TGTGCCTGGAGTGTAAGCGTGGAGACCCAGTACTTC
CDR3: CAWSVSVETQYF

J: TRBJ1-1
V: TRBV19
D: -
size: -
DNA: TGTGCCAGTAGTTCGGGGGTGCACACTGAAGCTTTCTTT
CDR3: CASSSGVHTEAFF

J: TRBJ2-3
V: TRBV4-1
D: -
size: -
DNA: TGCGCCAGCAGCCAAGTCGGGGTAACAGATACGCAGTATTTT
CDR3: CASSQVGVTDTQYF

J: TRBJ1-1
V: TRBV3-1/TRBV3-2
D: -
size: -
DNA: TGTGCCAGCAGCCGCCCGGGGGTCCGGACAGCTTTCTTT
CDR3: CASSRPGVRTAFF

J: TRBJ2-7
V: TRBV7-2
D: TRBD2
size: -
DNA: TGTGCCAGCAGCTTAGCCTGGGGGGGTCGGGACTACGAGCAGTACTTC
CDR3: CASSLAWGGRDYEQYF

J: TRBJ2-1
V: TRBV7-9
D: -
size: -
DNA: TGTGCCAGCAGCTTAGGCGTAGCAGCACACAATGAGCAGTTCTTC
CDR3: CASSLGVAAHNEQFF

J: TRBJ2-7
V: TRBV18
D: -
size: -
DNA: TGTGCCAGCTCACCGGGCGACGAGCAGTACTTC
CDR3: CASSPGDEQYF

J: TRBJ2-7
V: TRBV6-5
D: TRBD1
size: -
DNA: TGTGCCAGCAGGGGGGGACAGGTTCCTTACGAGCAGTACTTC
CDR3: CASRGGQVPYEQYF

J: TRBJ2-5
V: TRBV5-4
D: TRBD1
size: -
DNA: TGTGCCAGCAGCTCCGGGGGACAGGGGGGAGAGACCCAGTACTTC
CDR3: CASSSGGQGGETQYF

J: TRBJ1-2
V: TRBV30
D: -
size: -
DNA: TGTGCCTGGGACTATCTTCAGGGGCCACCCAGCACCTTC
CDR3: CAWDYLQGPPSTF

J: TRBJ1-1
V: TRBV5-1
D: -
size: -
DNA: TGCGCCAGCAGCCTCCGGGCGGGAGAGGGTACTGAAGCTTTCTTT
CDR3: CASSLRAGEGTEAFF

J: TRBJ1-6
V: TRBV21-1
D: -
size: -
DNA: TGTGCCGTTGCGGACAGGGAGGGTTCACCCCTCCACTTT
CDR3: CAVADREGSPLHF

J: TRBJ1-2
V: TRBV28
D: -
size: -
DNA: TGTGCCAGCAGTCTTACCAGGGCGGACTATGGCTACACCTTC
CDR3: CASSLTRADYGYTF

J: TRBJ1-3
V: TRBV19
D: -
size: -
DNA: TGTGCCAGTAGTATTAGGACAGAAGGCTCTGGAAACACCATATATTTT
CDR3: CASSIRTEGSGNTIYF

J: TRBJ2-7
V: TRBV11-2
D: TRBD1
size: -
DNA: TGTGCCAGCAGCTTCCTGACAGGGATCGCCTACGAGCAGTACTTC
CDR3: CASSFLTGIAYEQYF

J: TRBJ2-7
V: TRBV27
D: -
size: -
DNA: TGTGCCAGCAGTTTAGGGACTTCTACCTACGAGCAGTACTTC
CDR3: CASSLGTSTYEQYF

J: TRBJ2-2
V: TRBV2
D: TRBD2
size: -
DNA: TGTGCCAGCATTGGACTAGCGGTGAACACCGGGGAGCTGTTTTTT
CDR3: CASIGLAVNTGELFF

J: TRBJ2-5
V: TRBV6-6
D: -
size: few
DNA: TGTGCCAGCAGTTACCAGGGGCGGGAGACCCAGTACTTC
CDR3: CASSYQGRETQYF

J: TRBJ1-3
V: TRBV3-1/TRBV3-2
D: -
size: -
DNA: TGTGCCAGCAGCCAAGGCCGGAGCTCTGGAAACACCATATATTTT
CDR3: CASSQGRSSGNTIYF

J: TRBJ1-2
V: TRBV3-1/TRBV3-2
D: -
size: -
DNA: TGTGCCAGCTATAGCTATTATGGCTACACCTTC
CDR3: CASYSYYGYTF

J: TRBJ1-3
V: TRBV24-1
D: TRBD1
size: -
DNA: TGTGCCACCAGTGATAGACAGGGCTCTGGAAACACCATATATTTT
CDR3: CATSDRQGSGNTIYF

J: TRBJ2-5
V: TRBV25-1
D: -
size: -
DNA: TGTGCCAGCAGTGTGGCAGTAGAGACCCAGTACTTC
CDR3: CASSVAVETQYF

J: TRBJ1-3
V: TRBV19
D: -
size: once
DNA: TGTGCCAGTAGTCCAAGTCTAGGAAACACCATATATTTT
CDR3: CASSPSLGNTIYF

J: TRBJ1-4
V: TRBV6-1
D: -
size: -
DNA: TGTGCCAGCAGAGGACAGAATGTTGAAAAACTGTTTTTT
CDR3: CASRGQNVEKLFF